The 23 T cell receptor beta chains below all came from one sample that was sequenced in a study of blood T cell repertoires in COVID-19. Profiling relied on immunoSEQ multiplex PCR, and the TCRdb table lists in-frame clones only, not all of them. This sample carries about 230,000 clones, more than 65% of them seen once, and the ten largest clones take approximately 4.7%. The sequenced sample was peripheral blood. These receptors came from a man between 50 and 59 years old with active or convalescent COVID-19.

This clone has a handful of counts. The V and J genes are TRBV7-3 and TRBJ2-2, with a possible D match to TRBD2 (5 bases). V lost 5 bases to trimming and J lost 3 bases, with 7 bases between them. CDR1 and CDR2 (germline): SGHTA, FQGTGA. CDR3 length equals 13 residues. CDR3: CASSPDYTGELFF. CDR3 sequence (DNA): TGTGCCAGCAGCCCGGACTACACCGGGGAGCTGTTTTTT.

The chain is built from TRBV6-6 and TRBJ1-1; weak D call: TRBD1 (5 bases). Per the germline V gene, CDR1 is MNHNY and CDR2 is SVGAGI (reference sequence). This CDR3 region has 14 residues. Deletions cut 7 bases from V and 1 base from J, with 13 bases between. CDR3 residues: CASKDPGGNTEAFF. CDR3 nucleotides: TGTGCCAGCAAGGACCCGGGGGGGAACACTGAAGCTTTCTTT.

The chain has TRBV7-8 and TRBJ1-2; the D gene is possibly TRBD1 (5 bases). There are 14 residues in the CDR3. CDR1 and CDR2 (germline): SGHVS, FQNEAQ. Trimming shortened V by 5 bases and J by 6 bases, and 16 bases separated the two germline ends. The CDR3 reads CASSREGATHGYTF. Here the CDR3 DNA reads TGTGCCAGCAGCCGAGAAGGGGCCACTCATGGCTACACCTTC.

The CDR3 region has the DNA TGTGCCAGCAGACCCGGGACTAGCGGGGGGACCTACACCGGGGAGCTGTTTTTT. Its translation: CASRPGTSGGTYTGELFF. The chain recombines TRBV5-4 with TRBJ2-2; TRBD2 aligns across 15 bases. Unmatched junction bases numbered 8, after V lost 5 bases and J lost 3 bases. This CDR3 contains 18 residues. Germline CDR1 SGHNT, CDR2 YYREEE (reference sequence).

V and J are TRBV30 and TRBJ2-3, with TRBD1 matching over 8 bases. Germline CDR1 reads GTSNPN; CDR2 reads SVGIG (reference sequence). The CDR3 loop spans 16 amino acids. The J segment lost 5 bases and the V segment lost 0 bases, leaving 10 bases of the junction unmatched. The CDR3 nucleotides read TGTGCCTGGAGTGTAGGGCAGGGGGCCCGCCAAGATACGCAGTATTTT. Its protein product is CAWSVGQGARQDTQYF. The complete variable domain, with remaining parts taken from reference TRBV30 and TRBJ2-3, reads SQTIHQWPATLVQPVGSPLSLECTVEGTSNPNLYWYRQAAGRGLQLLFYSVGIGQISSEVPQNLSASRPQDRQFILSSKKLLLSDSGFYLCAWSVGQGARQDTQYFGPGTRLTVL.

V usage is TRBV20-1 and J usage is TRBJ1-1; D possibly corresponds to TRBD1 (5 bases). The CDR3 is made up of 11 amino acids. From germline, CDR1 is DFQATT and CDR2 SNEGSKA (reference sequence). CDR3 coding DNA: TGCATCCTAAGGGGGAACACTGAAGCTTTCTTT. Its protein product is CILRGNTEAFF.

The chain recombines TRBV3-1 (or the pseudogene TRBV3-2) with TRBJ1-2; D gene uncertain. V dropped 2 bases and J dropped 5 bases, with 9 bases sitting between them. This CDR3 region has 13 residues. Germline CDR1 is LGHDT and CDR2 is YNNKEL (reference sequence). DNA for the CDR3: TGTGCCAGCAGCCAACAAGGAGGGTATGGCTACACCTTC. Its protein is CASSQQGGYGYTF.

The gene calls are TRBV5-1 and TRBJ1-2, with TRBD1 identical over 9 bases. This CDR3 spans 16 amino acids. Germline lookup yields CDR1 SGHRS and CDR2 YFSETQ. Germline trimming cut 0 bases from V and 8 bases from J; bases unmatched to any gene: 11. Here the CDR3 reads CASSLGDREGQGGYTF. The CDR3 nucleotides read TGCGCCAGCAGCTTGGGGGACAGGGAAGGGCAGGGAGGCTACACCTTC.

The CDR3 region is CASSPTGGTGELFF. CDR3 sequence (DNA): TGTGCCAGCAGTCCCACAGGGGGCACCGGGGAGCTGTTTTTT. V gene TRBV7-2 combines with J gene TRBJ2-2; 8 bases fit TRBD1. CDR3 length: 14 residues. V shed 6 bases and J 4 bases; nucleotides not matched to a gene: 4. Per germline, CDR1 SGHTA and CDR2 FQGNSA.

This chain uses TRBV5-8 with TRBJ2-7; 10 bases fit TRBD1. V was pared by 5 bases and J by 3 bases, with 8 bases of the junction left unmatched. The CDR3 is 15 amino acids. In germline, CDR1 is SGHTS, CDR2 YDEGEE. The DNA for the CDR3 is TGTGCCAGCAGTTCCCGACAGGGGGCTTACTACGAGCAGTACTTC. It yields the protein CASSSRQGAYYEQYF.

The CDR3 here is CASSQSGQGSYEQYF. CDR3 coding DNA: TGTGCCAGCAGCCAATCGGGACAGGGTTCCTACGAGCAGTACTTC. The genes are TRBV9 and TRBJ2-7, with 9 bases aligning to TRBD1. The CDR3 has 15 residues. CDR1 SGDLS and CDR2 YYNGEE come from the germline V gene. V lost 4 bases, J lost 1 base, and 6 bases stayed unmatched.

The rearrangement joins TRBV5-6 to TRBJ2-2; 9 positions match TRBD2. The CDR3 length is 15 residues. V shed 0 bases and J 5 bases; nucleotides not matched to a gene: 2. Germline V gene data show CDR1 as SGHDT and CDR2 as YYEEEE. The CDR3 DNA reads as TGTGCCAGCAGCTTGGCAAGCGGGGGGACCGGGGAGCTGTTTTTT. Protein sequence: CASSLASGGTGELFF.

This clone was recorded only once. The V call is TRBV11-1, the J call TRBJ2-4; the match to TRBD1 covers 8 bases. J lost 2 bases, V lost 0 bases, and 6 bases had no gene match. The CDR3 is 17 residues long. In germline, CDR1 is SGHAT, CDR2 FQDESV (reference sequence). The CDR3 DNA sequence: TGTGCCAGCAGCTTAGCACAGGGGGGAATGACCAAAAACATTCAGTACTTC. Encoded protein: CASSLAQGGMTKNIQYF.

CDR3: CASSLQNQGSFGELFF. In nucleotides, the CDR3 is TGCGCCAGCAGCTTGCAAAACCAGGGAAGTTTCGGGGAGCTGTTTTTT. The J gene is TRBJ2-2, the V gene TRBV5-1; D might be TRBD1 (5 bases). This CDR3 has 16 amino acids. V lost 1 base to trimming and J lost 7 bases, with 17 bases between them. The germline CDR1 and CDR2 sequences are SGHRS and YFSETQ.

V usage is TRBV5-6 and J usage is TRBJ1-1; D not resolved. V shed 2 bases and J shed 1 base, with 6 bases lying between them. Germline V lookup: CDR1 SGHDT, CDR2 YYEEEE. The CDR3 sequence is 13 residues long. CDR3 sequence: CASSFPENTEAFF. The CDR3, as DNA: TGTGCCAGCAGCTTCCCAGAGAACACTGAAGCTTTCTTT.

This chain uses TRBV7-9 with TRBJ2-5, with 8 positions matching TRBD1. After removal of 6 bases from V and 5 bases from J, the junction contained 11 bases not matched to a gene. The CDR3 is made up of 15 amino acids. CDR1 is SEHNR, CDR2 FQNEAQ, per germline (reference sequence). The chain's CDR3 is CASSRPQGGVETQYF. As DNA, the CDR3 is TGTGCCAGCAGTCGCCCACAGGGGGGCGTCGAGACCCAGTACTTC. Together with reference TRBV7-9 and TRBJ2-5, the CDR3 gives the full variable domain: DTGVSQNPRHKITKRGQNVTFRCDPISEHNRLYWYRQTLGQGPEFLTYFQNEAQLEKSRLLSDRFSAERPKGSFSTLEIQRTEQGDSAMYLCASSRPQGGVETQYFGPGTRLLVL.

CDR3 sequence reads: CASSLAGTSSYNEQFF. The DNA of the CDR3 is TGTGCCAGCAGCTTAGCAGGGACTAGCTCCTACAATGAGCAGTTCTTC. The J gene is TRBJ2-1, the V gene TRBV7-3, with 8 bases that match TRBD2. The CDR3 is 16 residues long. J was trimmed by 0 bases and V by 2 bases; bases with no gene match: 3. The germline V gene has CDR1 SGHTA and CDR2 FQGTGA.

The gene calls are TRBV7-8 and TRBJ1-4; tentative D call: TRBD1 (6 bases). The CDR3 covers 16 residues. The V gene's germline CDR1 is SGHVS and CDR2 FQNEAQ. Trimming stripped 5 bases from V and 7 bases from J, with 20 bases between. CDR3 DNA: TGTGCCAGCAGCCCTACCTCGGGGGGGGCTAGTGAAAAACTGTTTTTT. It translates to CASSPTSGGASEKLFF. The complete variable domain, with remaining parts taken from reference TRBV7-8 and TRBJ1-4, reads GAGVSQSPRYKVAKRGQDVALRCDPISGHVSLFWYQQALGQGPEFLTYFQNEAQLDKSGLPSDRFFAERPEGSVSTLKIQRTQQEDSAVYLCASSPTSGGASEKLFFGSGTQLSVL.

The chain carries TRBV30 and TRBJ2-3, with 10 nucleotides matching TRBD2. There are 15 residues in the CDR3. The germline V gene encodes CDR1 GTSNPN and CDR2 SVGIG (reference sequence). The ends lost 7 bases at V and 5 bases at J; junction bases unmatched: 12. CDR3 in DNA: TGTGCCTCGCTTTCCACTAGCGGGGCTGGAGATACGCAGTATTTT. It codes for CASLSTSGAGDTQYF.

This clone has a single count. The V and J genes are TRBV27 and TRBJ1-6; D might be TRBD1 (6 bases). CDR3 length: 13 amino acids. Per germline, CDR1 MNHEY and CDR2 SMNVEV (reference sequence). V gave up 5 bases and J gave up 10 bases, with 12 bases separating them. The CDR3 DNA follows: TGTGCCAGCAGTATACAGGGTAGGTCACCCCTCCACTTT. It specifies CASSIQGRSPLHF.

This chain connects TRBV9 to TRBJ2-3; TRBD2 aligns across 9 bases. Per the germline V gene, CDR1 is SGDLS and CDR2 is YYNGEE. Unmatched junction bases numbered 4, after V lost 3 bases and J lost 2 bases. The CDR3 is 15 residues long. In nucleotides, the CDR3 is TGTGCCAGCAGCGCGACTAGCGGAATCACAGATACGCAGTATTTT. Amino acids: CASSATSGITDTQYF.

This clone has only a few counts. The rearrangement links TRBV7-8 to TRBJ2-1; no firm D call. Between the trimmed V and J ends, which lost 2 bases and 0 bases, there was a span of 8 bases. Germline assignment: CDR1 SGHVS and CDR2 FQNEAQ. The CDR3 contains 15 residues. CDR3 bases: TGTGCCAGCAGCTTAAAAGACAACTCCTACAATGAGCAGTTCTTC. Its translation: CASSLKDNSYNEQFF.

The V gene is TRBV10-3, the J gene TRBJ1-2; 7 nucleotides line up with TRBD1. Germline assignment: CDR1 ENHRY and CDR2 SYGVKD. CDR3 length equals 14 residues. V lost 9 bases, J lost 4 bases, and 11 bases stayed unmatched. The DNA of the CDR3 is TGTGCCATTAAACAGGGGATATCTGGCTATGGCTACACCTTC. Protein product: CAIKQGISGYGYTF.